This T cell receptor beta chain was documented in a study of STAT5B mutations in CD4+ large granular lymphocyte leukemia. Study-wide background: The CDR3 'QG' motif was associated with a particular HLA allele among healthy donors.

Control samples were healthy donors' buffy coats. Using immunoSEQ multiplex PCR, the repertoire was profiled, and TCRdb retains in-frame clones only, with some absent. The table has some 29,000 clones, around 72% seen once. Note on this clone: Antigen specificity is unknown.

Broader study findings: TRBV06-family usage was enriched in top patient clones (8/27) versus controls (2/35). Approximately 25% of private leukemic clonotypes occurred rarely in other patients' non-leukemic repertoires.

The CDR3 is 15 amino acids. The V gene's germline CDR1 is MNHEY and CDR2 SVGAGI. Deletions cut 6 bases from V and 4 bases from J, with 19 bases between. This chain connects TRBV6-5 to TRBJ2-7; D possibly corresponds to TRBD1 (6 bases). The clonotype originates from a human donor in good health. The sequenced material came from CD4+ T cells from blood buffy coats. The CDR3 DNA reads TGTGCCAGCAGACCCACCGGGACACCGTTTTACGAGCAGTACTTC. Translated, it gives CASRPTGTPFYEQYF.